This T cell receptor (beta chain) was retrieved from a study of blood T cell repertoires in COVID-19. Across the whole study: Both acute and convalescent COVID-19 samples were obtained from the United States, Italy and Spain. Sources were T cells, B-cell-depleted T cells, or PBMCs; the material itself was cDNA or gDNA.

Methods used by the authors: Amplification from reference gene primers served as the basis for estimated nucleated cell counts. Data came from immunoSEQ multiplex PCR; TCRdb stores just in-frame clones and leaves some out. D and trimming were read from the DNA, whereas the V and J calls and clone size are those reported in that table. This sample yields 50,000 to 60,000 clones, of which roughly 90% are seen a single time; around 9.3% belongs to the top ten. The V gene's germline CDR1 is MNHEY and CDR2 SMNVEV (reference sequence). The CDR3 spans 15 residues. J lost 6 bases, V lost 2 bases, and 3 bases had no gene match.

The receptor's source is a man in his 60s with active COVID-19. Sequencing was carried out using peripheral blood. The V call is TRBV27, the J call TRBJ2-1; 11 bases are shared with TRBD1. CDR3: CASSLGTGGGNEQFF. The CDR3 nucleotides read TGTGCCAGCAGTTTAGGGACAGGGGGAGGCAATGAGCAGTTCTTC.